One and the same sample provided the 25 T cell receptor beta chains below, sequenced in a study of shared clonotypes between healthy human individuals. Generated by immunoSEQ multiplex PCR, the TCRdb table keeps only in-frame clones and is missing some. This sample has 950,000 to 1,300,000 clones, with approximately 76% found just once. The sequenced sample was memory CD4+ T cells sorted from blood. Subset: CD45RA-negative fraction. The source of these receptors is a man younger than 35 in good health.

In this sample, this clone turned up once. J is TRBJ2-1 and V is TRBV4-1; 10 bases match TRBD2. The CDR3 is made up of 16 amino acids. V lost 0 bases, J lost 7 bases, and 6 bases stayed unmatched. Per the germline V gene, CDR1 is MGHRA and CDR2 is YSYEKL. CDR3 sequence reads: CASSQERLAGENEQFF. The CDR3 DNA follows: TGCGCCAGCAGCCAAGAACGTCTAGCGGGAGAAAATGAGCAGTTCTTC.

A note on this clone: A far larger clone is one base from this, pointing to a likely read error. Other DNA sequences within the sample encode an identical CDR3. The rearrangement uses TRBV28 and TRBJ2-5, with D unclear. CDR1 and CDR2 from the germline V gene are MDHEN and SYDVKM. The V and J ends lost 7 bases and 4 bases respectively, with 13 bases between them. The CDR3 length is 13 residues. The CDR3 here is CASTAGFRETQYF. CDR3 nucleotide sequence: TGTGCCAGCACCGCAGGATTCCGAGAGACCCAGTACTTC.

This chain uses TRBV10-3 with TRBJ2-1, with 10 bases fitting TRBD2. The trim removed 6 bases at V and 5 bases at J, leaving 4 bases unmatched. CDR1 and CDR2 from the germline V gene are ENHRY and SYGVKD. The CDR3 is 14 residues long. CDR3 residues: CAIRRGLANNEQFF. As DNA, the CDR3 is TGTGCCATCAGGAGGGGACTAGCGAACAATGAGCAGTTCTTC.

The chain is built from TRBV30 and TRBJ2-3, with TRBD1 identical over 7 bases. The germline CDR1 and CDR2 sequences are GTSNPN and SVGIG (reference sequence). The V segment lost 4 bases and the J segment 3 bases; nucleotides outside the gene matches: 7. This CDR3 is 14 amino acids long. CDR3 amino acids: CAWNWGTETDTQYF. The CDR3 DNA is TGTGCCTGGAATTGGGGGACAGAAACAGATACGCAGTATTTT.

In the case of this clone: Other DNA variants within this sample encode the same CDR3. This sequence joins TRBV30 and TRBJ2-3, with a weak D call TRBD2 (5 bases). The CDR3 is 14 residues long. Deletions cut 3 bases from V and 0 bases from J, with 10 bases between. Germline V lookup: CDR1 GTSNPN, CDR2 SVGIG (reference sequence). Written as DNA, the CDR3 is TGTGCCTGGAGGAGGGATTCTAGCACAGATACGCAGTATTTT. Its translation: CAWRRDSSTDTQYF.

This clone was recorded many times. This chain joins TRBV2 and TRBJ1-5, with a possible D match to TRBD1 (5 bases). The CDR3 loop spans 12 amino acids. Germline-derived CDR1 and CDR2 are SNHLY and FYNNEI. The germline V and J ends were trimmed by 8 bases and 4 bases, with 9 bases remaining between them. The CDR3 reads CASGRGNQPQHF. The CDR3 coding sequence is TGTGCCAGCGGACGGGGGAATCAGCCCCAGCATTTT.

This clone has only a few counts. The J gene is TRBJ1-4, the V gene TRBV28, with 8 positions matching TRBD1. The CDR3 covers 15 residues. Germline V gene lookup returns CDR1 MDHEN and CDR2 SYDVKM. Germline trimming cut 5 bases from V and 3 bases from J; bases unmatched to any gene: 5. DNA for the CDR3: TGTGCCAGCAGTCTCGACAGGGGCGCTAATGAAAAACTGTTTTTT. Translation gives CASSLDRGANEKLFF.

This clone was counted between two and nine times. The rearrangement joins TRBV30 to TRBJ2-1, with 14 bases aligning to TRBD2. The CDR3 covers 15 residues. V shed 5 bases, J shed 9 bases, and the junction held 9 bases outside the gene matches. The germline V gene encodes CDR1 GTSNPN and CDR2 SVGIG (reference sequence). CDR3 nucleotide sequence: TGTGCCTGGGCCCCGGGACTAGCGGGAGTTGGTGAGCAGTTCTTC. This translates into CAWAPGLAGVGEQFF.

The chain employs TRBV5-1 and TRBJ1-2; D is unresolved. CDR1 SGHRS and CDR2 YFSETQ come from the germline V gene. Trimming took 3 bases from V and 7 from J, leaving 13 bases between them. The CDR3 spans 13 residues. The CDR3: CASSSGRKGGYTF. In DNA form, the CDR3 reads TGCGCCAGCAGCTCGGGCAGGAAAGGTGGCTACACCTTC.

CDR3 nucleotide sequence: TGTGCCAGCAGCCCCGACAGGGGCAATGAGCAGTTCTTC. The encoded protein is CASSPDRGNEQFF. This sequence joins TRBV6-5 and TRBJ2-1, with TRBD1 matching over 8 bases. V lost 6 bases to trimming and J lost 6 bases; unmatched junction nucleotides: 4. The CDR3 is made up of 13 amino acids. Germline CDR1 and CDR2: MNHEY and SVGAGI.

This chain's CDR3 is CASSQDPQSKGPYEQYF. CDR3 nucleotide sequence: TGCGCCAGCAGCCAAGATCCCCAGAGTAAAGGGCCTTACGAGCAGTACTTC. The gene calls are TRBV4-3 and TRBJ2-7; D unresolved. The CDR3 has 17 residues. Germline V gene data show CDR1 as LGHNA and CDR2 as YSLEER. The V gene lost 0 bases and the J gene lost 4 bases, with 19 bases spanning the gap.

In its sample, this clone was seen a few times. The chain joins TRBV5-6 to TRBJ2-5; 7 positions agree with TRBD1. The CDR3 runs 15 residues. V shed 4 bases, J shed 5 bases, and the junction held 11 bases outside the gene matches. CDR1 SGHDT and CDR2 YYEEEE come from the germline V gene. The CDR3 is CASSRPGQLQETQYF. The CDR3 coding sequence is TGTGCCAGCAGCCGCCCGGGACAGCTGCAGGAGACCCAGTACTTC.

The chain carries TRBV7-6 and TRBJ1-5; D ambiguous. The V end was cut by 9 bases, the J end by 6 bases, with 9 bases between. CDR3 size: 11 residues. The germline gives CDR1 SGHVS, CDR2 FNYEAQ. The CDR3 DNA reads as TGTGCCAGATGGTGGTTTCAGCCCCAGCATTTT. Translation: CARWWFQPQHF.

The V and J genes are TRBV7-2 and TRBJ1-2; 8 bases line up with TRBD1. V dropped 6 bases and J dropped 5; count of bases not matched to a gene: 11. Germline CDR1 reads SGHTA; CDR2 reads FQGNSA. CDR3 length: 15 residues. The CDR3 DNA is TGTGCCAGCAGTCCACCTGGACAGGGAAAATATGGCTACACCTTC. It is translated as CASSPPGQGKYGYTF.

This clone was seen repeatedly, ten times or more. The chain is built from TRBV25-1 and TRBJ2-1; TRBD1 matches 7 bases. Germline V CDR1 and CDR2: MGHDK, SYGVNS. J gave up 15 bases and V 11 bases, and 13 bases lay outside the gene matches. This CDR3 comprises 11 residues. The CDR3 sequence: CAGVDRDRPFF. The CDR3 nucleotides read TGTGCCGGGGTGGATAGGGACAGACCGTTCTTC.

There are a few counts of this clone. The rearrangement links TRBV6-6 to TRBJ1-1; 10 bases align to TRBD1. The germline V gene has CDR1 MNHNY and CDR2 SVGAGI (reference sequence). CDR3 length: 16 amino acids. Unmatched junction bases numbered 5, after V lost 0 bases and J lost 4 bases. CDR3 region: CASSYSATGGSTEAFF. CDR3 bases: TGTGCCAGCAGTTACTCGGCGACAGGGGGCTCCACTGAAGCTTTCTTT.

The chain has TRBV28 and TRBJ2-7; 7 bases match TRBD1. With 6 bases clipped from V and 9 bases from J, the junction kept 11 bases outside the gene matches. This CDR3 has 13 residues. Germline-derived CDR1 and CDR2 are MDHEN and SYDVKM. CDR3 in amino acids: CASSSGQDERQYF. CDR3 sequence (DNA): TGTGCCAGCAGCTCTGGACAGGATGAACGGCAGTACTTC.

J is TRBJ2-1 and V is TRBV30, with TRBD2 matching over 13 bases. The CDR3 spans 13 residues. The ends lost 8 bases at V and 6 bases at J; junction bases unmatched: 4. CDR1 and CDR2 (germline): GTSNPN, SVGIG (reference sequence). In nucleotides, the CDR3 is TGTGCCCGAGGACTAGCGGGGGCCAATGAGCAGTTCTTC. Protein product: CARGLAGANEQFF.

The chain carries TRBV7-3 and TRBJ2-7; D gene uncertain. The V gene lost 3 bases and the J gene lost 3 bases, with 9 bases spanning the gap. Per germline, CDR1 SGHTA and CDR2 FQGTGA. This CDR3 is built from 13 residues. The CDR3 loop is CASSFGVGYEQYF. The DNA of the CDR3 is TGTGCCAGCAGCTTTGGGGTTGGCTACGAGCAGTACTTC.

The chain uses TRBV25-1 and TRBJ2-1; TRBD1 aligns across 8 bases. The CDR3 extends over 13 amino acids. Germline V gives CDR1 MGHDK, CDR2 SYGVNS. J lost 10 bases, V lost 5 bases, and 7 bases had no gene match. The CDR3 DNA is TGTGCCAGCAGTCGGACAGGGCAGGGCGAGCAGTTCTTC. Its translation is CASSRTGQGEQFF.

Written as DNA, the CDR3 is TGTGCCAGCAGCACCCAAACCGGGCCAAGCCCCACAGATACGCAGTATTTT. Protein product: CASSTQTGPSPTDTQYF. This chain links TRBV5-6 with TRBJ2-3, with no clear D. With 4 bases removed from V and 2 bases from J, the gap between germline ends came to 20 bases. CDR1 and CDR2 from the germline V gene are SGHDT and YYEEEE. The CDR3 loop spans 17 amino acids.

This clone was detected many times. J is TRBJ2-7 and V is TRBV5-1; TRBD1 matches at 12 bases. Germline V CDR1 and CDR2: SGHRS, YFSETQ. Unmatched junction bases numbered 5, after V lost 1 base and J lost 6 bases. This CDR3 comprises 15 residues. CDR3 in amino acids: CASSLSGQGASEQYF. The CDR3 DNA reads TGCGCCAGCAGCTTGTCGGGACAGGGGGCGAGCGAGCAGTACTTC.

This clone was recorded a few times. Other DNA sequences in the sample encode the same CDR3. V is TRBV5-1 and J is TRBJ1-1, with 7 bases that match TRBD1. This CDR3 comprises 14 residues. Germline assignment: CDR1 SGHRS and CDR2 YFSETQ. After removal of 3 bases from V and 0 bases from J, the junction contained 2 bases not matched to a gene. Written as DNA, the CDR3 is TGCGCCAGCAGCTCGGGACAGCTGAACACTGAAGCTTTCTTT. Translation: CASSSGQLNTEAFF.

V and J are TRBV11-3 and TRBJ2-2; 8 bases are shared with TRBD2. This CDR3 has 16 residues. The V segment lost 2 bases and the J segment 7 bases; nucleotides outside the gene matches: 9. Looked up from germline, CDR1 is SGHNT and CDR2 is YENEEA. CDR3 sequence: CASSLSPAGAGGELFF. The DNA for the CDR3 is TGTGCCAGCAGCTTATCTCCAGCGGGAGCGGGCGGGGAGCTGTTTTTT.

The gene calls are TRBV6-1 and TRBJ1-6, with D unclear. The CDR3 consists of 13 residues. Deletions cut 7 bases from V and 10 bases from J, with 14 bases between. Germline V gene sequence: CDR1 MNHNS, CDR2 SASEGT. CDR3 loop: CASNDRGRSPLHF. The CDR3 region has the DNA TGTGCCAGCAACGATCGGGGTCGGTCACCCCTCCACTTT.